Following are 9 T cell receptor beta chains from one sample sequenced in a study of regulatory T cells in long-lasting Graves disease. Libraries of TCR beta came from iRepertoire HTBI primers plus Arm-PCR of CDR3 regions. TCRdb called the multiplex PCR reads again in MiXCR, with one record for every CDR3 protein. The repertoire holds about 420,000 distinct CDR3 sequences, with 16% as singletons. Documented time point: newly diagnosed GD, antithyroid drugs for less than 3 months. There was RNA extracted from PBMCs, and the TCR library was made from it. The data were also submitted as part of a second study, on T cells in Graves' hyperthyroidism and ophthalmopathy.

Specimen: peripheral blood mononuclear cells (PBMCs), collected at new diagnosis, from a patient treated with antithyroid drugs. All receptors come from a woman under 30 with Graves disease.

In regard to this clonotype: The junction and the germline gene differ at one end; a read error may be behind it. The CDR3 DNA reads TGTGCCATCAGTGACGGGGCATCTGGGGAGCAGTACTTC. It is translated as CAISDGASGEQYF. J is TRBJ2-7 and V is TRBV6-1; possibly TRBD1 or TRBD2 for D (5 bases each). Germline V gene lookup returns CDR1 MNHNS and CDR2 SASEGT. The CDR3 runs 13 residues.

This chain connects TRBV10-3 to TRBJ2-5; possibly TRBD1 for D (7 bases). Germline V gene lookup returns CDR1 ENHRY and CDR2 SYGVKD. The CDR3 has 12 amino acids. V lost 10 bases and J 5 bases, leaving 14 bases between the germline ends. The CDR3 is CATKTGRETQYF. The CDR3 bases are TGTGCCACCAAGACAGGGAGGGAGACCCAGTACTTC.

Of note for this clonotype: At one end, the junction sequence differs from germline, possibly due to a read error. This rearrangement joins TRBV29-1 to TRBJ2-2, with a weak D call TRBD2 (6 bases). Germline V gene data show CDR1 as SQVTM and CDR2 as ANQGSEA. This CDR3 comprises 14 residues. This CDR3 is CGVAWEVNTGELFF. CDR3 nucleotide sequence: TGCGGCGTTGCGTGGGAGGTGAACACCGGGGAGCTGTTTTTT.

V gene TRBV30 combines with J gene TRBJ1-2; the D is unclear. Germline loops: CDR1 GTSNPN, CDR2 SVGIG (reference sequence). The CDR3 runs 15 residues. V was clipped by 1 base and J by 2 bases, with 14 bases between them. Written as DNA, the CDR3 is TGTGCCTGGAGTGCACGGCTCGCACCCAACTATGGCTACACCTTC. Its translation: CAWSARLAPNYGYTF.

The V call is TRBV24-1, the J call TRBJ2-1; 9 bases line up with TRBD2. The V gene end was trimmed by 4 bases and the J gene end by 5 bases; junction bases not matched to a gene: 8. Germline V gives CDR1 KGHDR, CDR2 SFDVKD. CDR3 length equals 16 residues. The CDR3 region is CATSDARLAAHNEQFF. Written as DNA, the CDR3 is TGTGCCACCAGTGACGCCCGACTAGCGGCACACAATGAGCAGTTCTTC.

At least ten counts were recorded for this clonotype. V gene TRBV12-3 or TRBV12-4 combines with J gene TRBJ2-5; weak D call: TRBD1 (6 bases). V was shortened by 2 bases and J by 5 bases, with 9 bases between the two germline ends. CDR3 length: 13 residues. The CDR3 bases are TGTGCCAGCAGTTTATCAGGGGTGGAGACCCAGTACTTC. Translating gives CASSLSGVETQYF.

This clonotype was detected only a few times. The CDR3 DNA is TGTGCCAGCAGTTTATTGGAGGGGGCGGAGACCCAGTACTTC. It encodes CASSLLEGAETQYF. The gene calls are TRBV27 and TRBJ2-5, with TRBD1 as a possible D gene (7 bases). The CDR3 runs to 14 residues. Germline CDR1 is MNHEY and CDR2 is SMNVEV (reference sequence). Trimming removed 1 base from V and 5 bases from J, with 11 bases in between.

At least ten counts were recorded for this clonotype. This rearrangement joins TRBV5-5 to TRBJ1-1; D is undetermined. From germline, CDR1 is SGHKS and CDR2 YYEKEE (reference sequence). V shed 0 bases and J shed 3 bases, with 12 bases lying between them. CDR3 length equals 15 residues. CDR3 nucleotide sequence: TGTGCCAGCAGCTTGGACGTCGGCAGCCACACTGAAGCTTTCTTT. It yields the protein CASSLDVGSHTEAFF.

This sequence joins TRBV7-3 and TRBJ2-1; D is unresolved. CDR3 length: 16 residues. CDR1 and CDR2 from the germline V gene are SGHTA and FQGTGA. V was shortened by 1 base and J by 2 bases, with 12 bases between the two germline ends. The DNA for the CDR3 is TGTGCCAGCAGCTTAATTTTCAAAGACACCTACAATGAGCAGTTCTTC. The encoded protein is CASSLIFKDTYNEQFF.